Below, 5 T cell receptor beta chains from the same sample are listed, as sequenced in a study of blood T cell repertoires in COVID-19. Generated by immunoSEQ multiplex PCR, the TCRdb table keeps only in-frame clones and is missing some. The sample shows roughly 250,000 clones, around 90% of them seen only once. Source material: PBMCs or T cells enriched from blood (not recorded which). Receptors were obtained from a woman aged 30 to 39 with acute COVID-19.

The chain uses TRBV10-2 and TRBJ1-2; no reliable D call. Per germline, CDR1 WSHSY and CDR2 SAAADI. V gave up 0 bases and J gave up 2 bases, with 7 bases separating them. This CDR3 spans 14 amino acids. The CDR3 nucleotides read TGCGCCAGCAGTGAGTCAAGCCCAAACTATGGCTACACCTTC. Its translation is CASSESSPNYGYTF.

The gene calls are TRBV7-2 and TRBJ2-3; a possible D gene is TRBD2 (5 bases). CDR3 length equals 16 residues. The V end lost 6 bases, the J end lost 4 bases, and 20 bases lay between the germline ends. CDR1 is SGHTA and CDR2 is FQGNSA in the germline V gene. CDR3 protein: CASSRPVLARADTQYF. In DNA, the CDR3 is TGTGCCAGCAGTCGGCCGGTCCTCGCGAGGGCAGATACGCAGTATTTT.

The chain is built from TRBV2 and TRBJ2-1, with a weak D call TRBD1 (7 bases). Trimming pared 6 bases from V and 3 bases from J, leaving 15 bases between. From germline, CDR1 is SNHLY and CDR2 FYNNEI. CDR3 size: 15 residues. The CDR3 region is CASSDRDSGYNEQFF. As DNA, the CDR3 is TGTGCCAGCAGCGACAGGGACTCGGGCTACAATGAGCAGTTCTTC. The full variable domain, its missing parts supplied by reference TRBV2 and TRBJ2-1, is EPEVTQTPSHQVTQMGQEVILRCVPISNHLYFYWYRQILGQKVEFLVSFYNNEISEKSEIFDDQFSVERPDGSNFTLKIRSTKLEDSAMYFCASSDRDSGYNEQFFGPGTRLTVL.

This rearrangement joins TRBV19 to TRBJ1-2; 9 bases are shared with TRBD1. V gave up 8 bases and J gave up 4 bases; unmatched junction bases: 8. In germline, CDR1 is LNHDA, CDR2 SQIVND (reference sequence). CDR3 length equals 14 residues. The CDR3 nucleotides are TGTGCCAGTTCGTTTACAGGGGGCGGCTATGGCTACACCTTC. This encodes CASSFTGGGYGYTF.

The chain joins TRBV28 to TRBJ1-5; tentatively, D is TRBD1 (6 bases). Trimming pared 4 bases from V and 3 bases from J, leaving 13 bases between. The CDR3 sequence is 15 residues long. Germline assignment: CDR1 MDHEN and CDR2 SYDVKM. CDR3 DNA sequence: TGTGCCAGCAGTTCCTACAGGGATCCCAATCAGCCCCAGCATTTT. This encodes CASSSYRDPNQPQHF.